This T cell receptor beta chain was identified in a study of control samples from healthy donors and cancer patients. Measured with immunoSEQ multiplex PCR; TCRdb has only the in-frame clones, and not every one. The sample includes about 140,000 clones, roughly 92% seen only once; the top ten take approximately 10%. Germline CDR1 and CDR2: LGHNA and YNFKEQ. This CDR3 contains 14 residues. Trimming pared 0 bases from V and 8 bases from J, leaving 13 bases between. In its sample, this clone was seen once. The source of this sequence is a man aged 25 to 40 in good health. The gene calls are TRBV4-2 and TRBJ1-2; TRBD1 is a possible D gene (6 bases). Sequencing was performed on blood. CDR3 bases: TGTGCCAGCAGCCAAGACCCCAGGGGAGAAGGCTACACCTTC. The encoded protein is CASSQDPRGEGYTF.